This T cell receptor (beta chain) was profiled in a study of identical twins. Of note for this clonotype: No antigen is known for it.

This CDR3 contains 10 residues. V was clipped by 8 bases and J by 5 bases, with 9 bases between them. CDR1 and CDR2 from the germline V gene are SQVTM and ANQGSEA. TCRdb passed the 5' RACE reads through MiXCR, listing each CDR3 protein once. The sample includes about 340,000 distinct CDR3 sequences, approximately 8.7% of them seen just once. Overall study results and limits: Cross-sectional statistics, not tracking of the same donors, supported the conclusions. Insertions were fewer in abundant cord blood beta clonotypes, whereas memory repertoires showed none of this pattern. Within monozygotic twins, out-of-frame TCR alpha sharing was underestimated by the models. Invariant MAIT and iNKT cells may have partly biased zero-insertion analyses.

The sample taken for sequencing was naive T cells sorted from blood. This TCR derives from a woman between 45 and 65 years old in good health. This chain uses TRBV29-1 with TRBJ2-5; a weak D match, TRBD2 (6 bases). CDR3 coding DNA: TGCAGCTCCCGGGAGGAGACCCAGTACTTC. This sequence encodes CSSREETQYF.